This paragraph covers one T cell receptor (beta chain) sequence. Some clones are missing from TCRdb's copy, which holds only in-frame ones; the method was immunoSEQ multiplex PCR. The sample has some 150,000 clones, roughly 89% seen once. The data were taken from a study of blood T cell repertoires in COVID-19. CDR3 length: 16 residues. V was pared by 4 bases and J by 4 bases, with 20 bases between. Germline lookup yields CDR1 SGHAT and CDR2 FQNNGV. The sequencing input was PBMCs or T cells enriched from blood (not recorded which). The TCR sequence derives from a woman aged 45-60 years who had been exposed to COVID-19. This chain links TRBV11-2 with TRBJ2-7; D unclear. In nucleotides, the CDR3 is TGTGCCAGCAGCTCCTCCCGAGGCCGCGCCTGGTACGAGCAGTACTTC. Its translation is CASSSSRGRAWYEQYF.